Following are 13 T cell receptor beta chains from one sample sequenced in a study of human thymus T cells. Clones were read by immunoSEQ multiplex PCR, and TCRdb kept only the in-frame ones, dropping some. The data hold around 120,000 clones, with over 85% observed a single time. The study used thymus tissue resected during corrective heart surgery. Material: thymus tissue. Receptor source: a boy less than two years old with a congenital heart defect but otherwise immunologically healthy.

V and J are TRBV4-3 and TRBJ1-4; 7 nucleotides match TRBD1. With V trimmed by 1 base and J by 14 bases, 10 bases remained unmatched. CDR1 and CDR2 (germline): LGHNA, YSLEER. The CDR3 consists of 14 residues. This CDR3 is CASSQGGEGGQLFF. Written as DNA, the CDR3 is TGCGCCAGCAGCCAAGGAGGGGAGGGGGGACAGCTGTTTTTT.

The CDR3 spells CASMRETQYF. DNA for the CDR3: TGTGCCAGCATGCGGGAGACCCAGTACTTC. This chain links TRBV2 with TRBJ2-5; D is unclear. Trimming left V 7 bases short and J 5 bases short, with 5 bases between. Per the germline V gene, CDR1 is SNHLY and CDR2 is FYNNEI. The CDR3 has 10 amino acids.

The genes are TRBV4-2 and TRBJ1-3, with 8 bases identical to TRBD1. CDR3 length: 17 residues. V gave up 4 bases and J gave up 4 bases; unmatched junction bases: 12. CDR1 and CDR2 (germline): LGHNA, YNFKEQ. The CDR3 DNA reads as TGTGCCAGCAGCCTTCCCGGACAGGGTGTGGGAGGAAACACCATATATTTT. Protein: CASSLPGQGVGGNTIYF.

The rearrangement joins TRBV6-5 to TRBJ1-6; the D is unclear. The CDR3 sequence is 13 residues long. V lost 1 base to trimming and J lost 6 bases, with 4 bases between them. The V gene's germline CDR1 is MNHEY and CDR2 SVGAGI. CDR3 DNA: TGTGCCAGCAGTTACTACCGTAATTCACCCCTCCACTTT. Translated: CASSYYRNSPLHF.

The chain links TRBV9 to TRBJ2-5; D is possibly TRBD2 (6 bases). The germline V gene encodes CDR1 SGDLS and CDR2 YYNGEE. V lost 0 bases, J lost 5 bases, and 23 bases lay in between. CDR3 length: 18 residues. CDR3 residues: CASSVAPGPGGRLETQYF. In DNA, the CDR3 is TGTGCCAGCAGCGTAGCTCCGGGCCCAGGAGGGAGATTGGAGACCCAGTACTTC.

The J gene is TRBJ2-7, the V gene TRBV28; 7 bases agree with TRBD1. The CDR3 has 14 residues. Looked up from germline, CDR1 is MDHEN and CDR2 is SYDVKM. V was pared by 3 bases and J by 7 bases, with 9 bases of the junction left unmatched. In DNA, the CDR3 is TGTGCCAGCAGTTTCCAACAGGGGAAAAGGGAGCAGTACTTC. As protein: CASSFQQGKREQYF.

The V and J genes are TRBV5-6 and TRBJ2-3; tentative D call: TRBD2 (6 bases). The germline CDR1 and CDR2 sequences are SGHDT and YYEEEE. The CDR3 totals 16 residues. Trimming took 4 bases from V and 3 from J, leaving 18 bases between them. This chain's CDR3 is CASSPLPGVRTDTQYF. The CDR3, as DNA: TGTGCCAGCAGCCCTCTGCCGGGGGTGAGGACAGATACGCAGTATTTT.

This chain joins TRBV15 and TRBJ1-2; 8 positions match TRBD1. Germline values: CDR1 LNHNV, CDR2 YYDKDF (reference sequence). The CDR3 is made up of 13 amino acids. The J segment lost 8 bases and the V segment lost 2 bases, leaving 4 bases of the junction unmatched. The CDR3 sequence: CATSRSDRGGYTF. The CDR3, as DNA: TGTGCCACCAGCAGATCAGACAGGGGAGGCTACACCTTC.

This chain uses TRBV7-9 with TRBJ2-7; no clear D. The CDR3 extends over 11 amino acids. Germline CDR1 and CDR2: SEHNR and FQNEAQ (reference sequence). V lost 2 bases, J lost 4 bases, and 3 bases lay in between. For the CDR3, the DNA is TGTGCCAGCAGCTTATATTACGAGCAGTACTTC. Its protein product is CASSLYYEQYF.

The CDR3 region has the DNA TGTGCCAGCAAGTACCTCACCGGGGGGGTCCTAGATACGCAGTATTTT. Translation: CASKYLTGGVLDTQYF. The chain has TRBV28 and TRBJ2-3; 8 bases agree with TRBD2. Trimming at V came to 7 bases and at J to 5 bases, leaving 14 bases not matched to a gene. In germline, CDR1 is MDHEN, CDR2 SYDVKM. The CDR3 has 16 residues.

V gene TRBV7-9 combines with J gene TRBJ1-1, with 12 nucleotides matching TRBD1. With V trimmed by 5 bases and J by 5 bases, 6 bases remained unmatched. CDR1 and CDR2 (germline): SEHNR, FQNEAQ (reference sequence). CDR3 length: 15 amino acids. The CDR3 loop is CASSEGTGGKTEAFF. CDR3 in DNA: TGTGCCAGCAGCGAGGGGACAGGGGGCAAGACTGAAGCTTTCTTT.

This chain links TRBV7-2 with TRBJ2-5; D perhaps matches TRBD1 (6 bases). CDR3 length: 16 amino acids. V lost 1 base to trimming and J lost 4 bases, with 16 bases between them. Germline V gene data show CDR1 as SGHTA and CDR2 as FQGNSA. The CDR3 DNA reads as TGTGCCAGCAGCTTAGAAGGCGCCAGGGGAAGAGAGACCCAGTACTTC. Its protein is CASSLEGARGRETQYF.

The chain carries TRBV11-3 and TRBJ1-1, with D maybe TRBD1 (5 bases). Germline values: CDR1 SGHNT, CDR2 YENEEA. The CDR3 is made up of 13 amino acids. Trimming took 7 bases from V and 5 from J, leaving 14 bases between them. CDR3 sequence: CASINRGGTEAFF. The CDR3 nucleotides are TGTGCCAGCATCAATCGGGGGGGTACTGAAGCTTTCTTT.